Below are 21 T cell receptor beta chains sequenced from a single sample in a study of breast tumors, draining lymph nodes, adjacent tissues. MiXCR, applied by TCRdb to the multiplex PCR reads, yields one record per CDR3 protein. The sample contains about 270,000 distinct CDR3 sequences, roughly 31% of which appear only once. Samples came from axillary lymph nodes draining the breast cancer. Input material: axillary lymph node tissue. The receptors stem from a female donor with breast cancer. Some clones in this sample may be carry-over from other donors' samples.

V is TRBV5-1 and J is TRBJ1-1, with a possible D match to TRBD1 (5 bases). With 0 bases removed from V and 6 bases from J, the gap between germline ends came to 15 bases. Germline assignment: CDR1 SGHRS and CDR2 YFSETQ. The CDR3 covers 15 residues. CDR3 sequence: CASSLASRGRAEAFF. CDR3 sequence (DNA): TGCGCCAGCAGCTTGGCCTCTAGGGGAAGAGCTGAAGCTTTCTTT. The whole variable domain, remainder taken from reference TRBV5-1 and TRBJ1-1, is KAGVTQTPRYLIKTRGQQVTLSCSPISGHRSVSWYQQTPGQGLQFLFEYFSETQRNKGNFPGRFSGRQFSNSRSEMNVSTLELGDSALYLCASSLASRGRAEAFFGQGTRLTVV.

In this sample, this clonotype turned up many times. The rearrangement joins TRBV20-1 to TRBJ2-5; D call uncertain. The germline V gene encodes CDR1 DFQATT and CDR2 SNEGSKA (reference sequence). The V end lost 3 bases, the J end lost 2 bases, and 10 bases lay between the germline ends. The CDR3 covers 13 residues. For the CDR3, the DNA is TGCAGTGCTAGTAAGGGTCGGCAAGAGACCCAGTACTTC. This gives the protein CSASKGRQETQYF.

As to this clonotype: Since a much larger clone is just one base distant, this may be a read error. The chain links TRBV20-1 to TRBJ2-7; 12 bases fit TRBD2. V was clipped by 8 bases and J by 6 bases; unmatched bases: 11. The CDR3 contains 14 residues. CDR1 is DFQATT, CDR2 SNEGSKA, per germline (reference sequence). Written as DNA, the CDR3 is TGCAGTTGGCGGAGACTAGCGGGAGAATCCGAGCAGTACTTC. Amino acids: CSWRRLAGESEQYF.

There are many counts of this clonotype. This chain links TRBV9 with TRBJ2-1; D possibly corresponds to TRBD2 (6 bases). The CDR3 runs to 14 residues. CDR1 SGDLS and CDR2 YYNGEE come from the germline V gene. V was trimmed by 2 bases and J by 3 bases, leaving 9 bases between them. The CDR3 coding sequence is TGTGCCAGCAGCGTGCTAGCGAGCTACAATGAGCAGTTCTTC. It is translated as CASSVLASYNEQFF.

A note on this clonotype: One end of the junction does not line up with germline, which may come from a read error. The chain carries TRBV7-9 and TRBJ2-1; weak D call: TRBD2 (5 bases). Germline lookup yields CDR1 SEHNR and CDR2 FQNEAQ (reference sequence). The CDR3 has 15 residues. The CDR3 sequence: CASSPITSTYNEQLF. DNA of the CDR3: TGTGCCAGCAGCCCTATAACTAGTACCTACAATGAGCAGCTCTTC.

Points on this clonotype: Given the absence of the conserved phenylalanine or tryptophan at the CDR3 end, a read error is likely. The rearrangement joins TRBV6-6 to TRBJ1-5; no clear D gene. Trimming left V 6 bases short and J 5 bases short, with 11 bases between. Germline values: CDR1 MNHNY, CDR2 SVGAGI (reference sequence). The CDR3 runs to 13 residues. CDR3 bases: TGTGCCAGCAGCCTCTCCCCGGATCAGCCCCAGCATTCT. Translation gives CASSLSPDQPQHS.

This clonotype was seen repeatedly, ten times or more. The V gene is TRBV20-1, the J gene TRBJ2-7, with 10 bases fitting TRBD2. Germline V lookup: CDR1 DFQATT, CDR2 SNEGSKA (reference sequence). Trimming cost V 4 bases and J 9 bases; bases outside gene matches: 15. CDR3 length equals 15 residues. CDR3 DNA: TGCAGTGCTAAGTTCCCCGGGACTAGCGTTACTGGGCAGTACTTC. It translates to CSAKFPGTSVTGQYF.

The rearrangement links TRBV12-3 or TRBV12-4 to TRBJ1-5, with 7 bases that match TRBD1. V was pared by 6 bases and J by 4 bases, with 9 bases of the junction left unmatched. CDR3 length: 15 residues. The CDR3 is CASSFTGDLNQPQHF. The DNA for the CDR3 is TGTGCCAGCAGCTTTACAGGGGACCTAAATCAGCCCCAGCATTTT.

This clonotype was observed many times. The V gene is TRBV20-1, the J gene TRBJ2-5; 14 bases are shared with TRBD2. The CDR3 sequence is 14 residues long. CDR1 and CDR2 (germline): DFQATT, SNEGSKA (reference sequence). V dropped 5 bases and J dropped 5; count of bases not matched to a gene: 4. As DNA, the CDR3 is TGCAGTGCTGAGGGACTAGCGGGAGTTGAGACCCAGTACTTC. Encoded protein: CSAEGLAGVETQYF.

The chain recombines TRBV6-2 or TRBV6-3 with TRBJ2-1, with 11 bases lining up with TRBD2. Germline CDR1 reads MNHEY; CDR2 reads SVGEGT. CDR3 size: 18 residues. V lost 6 bases, J lost 2 bases, and 12 bases stayed unmatched. This CDR3 reads CASRRISGTSGPYNEQFF. The CDR3 DNA reads as TGTGCCAGCAGGCGGATTTCCGGGACTAGCGGTCCCTACAATGAGCAGTTCTTC.

This clonotype was detected ten times or more. The chain uses TRBV20-1 and TRBJ2-5; D tentatively fits TRBD1 or TRBD2 (5 bases each). The V gene lost 0 bases and the J gene lost 4 bases, with 15 bases spanning the gap. The length of the CDR3 is 15 residues. The germline V gene has CDR1 DFQATT and CDR2 SNEGSKA (reference sequence). CDR3 DNA: TGCAGTGCTAGAGACGGGACGCGGTACAGAGAGACCCAGTACTTC. Protein product: CSARDGTRYRETQYF.

V gene TRBV20-1 combines with J gene TRBJ2-1; D call uncertain. Between the trimmed V and J ends, which lost 2 bases and 0 bases, there was a span of 8 bases. The length of the CDR3 is 14 residues. The germline V gene has CDR1 DFQATT and CDR2 SNEGSKA (reference sequence). CDR3 protein: CSARIRFSYNEQFF. The CDR3 nucleotides read TGCAGTGCTAGAATCCGGTTCTCCTACAATGAGCAGTTCTTC.

DNA of the CDR3: TGCAGTGCGAGTAGGGCGAGCACAGATACGCAGTATTTT. Amino acids: CSASRASTDTQYF. The V and J genes are TRBV20-1 and TRBJ2-3; D gene unclear. This CDR3 has 13 residues. Germline V gives CDR1 DFQATT, CDR2 SNEGSKA (reference sequence). With 6 bases removed from V and 0 bases from J, the gap between germline ends came to 10 bases.

V gene TRBV10-2 combines with J gene TRBJ2-6, with 10 bases matching TRBD2. There are 16 residues in the CDR3. Germline values: CDR1 WSHSY, CDR2 SAAADI. V shed 3 bases, J shed 4 bases, and the junction held 3 bases outside the gene matches. This chain's CDR3 is CASSELAGSGANVLTF. The CDR3 DNA reads TGCGCCAGCAGTGAACTAGCGGGGTCAGGGGCCAACGTCCTGACTTTC.

Concerning this clonotype itself: A much larger clone lies a single base off, so this may be a read error. A read error is likely, as this CDR3 ends without the conserved phenylalanine or tryptophan. The chain joins TRBV19 to TRBJ2-1, with TRBD2 as a possible D gene (6 bases). Germline assignment: CDR1 LNHDA and CDR2 SQIVND (reference sequence). The V gene lost 3 bases and the J gene lost 7 bases, with 19 bases spanning the gap. The CDR3 length is 16 residues. Here the CDR3 DNA reads TGTGCCAGTAGTATTGGGAGGTGGAGGGCCGGGAATGAGCAGTTCCTC. Protein product: CASSIGRWRAGNEQFL.

There are many counts of this clonotype. V is TRBV14 and J is TRBJ2-2; D possibly uses TRBD1 or TRBD2 (5 bases each). Trimming stripped 4 bases from V and 7 bases from J, with 16 bases between. Germline assignment: CDR1 SGHDN and CDR2 FVKESK. The CDR3 consists of 15 residues. In nucleotides, the CDR3 is TGTGCCAGCAGCCCCTTGGGGGACCCCTACGGGGAGCTGTTTTTT. It encodes CASSPLGDPYGELFF.

Notes on this clonotype: A much larger clonotype is one base distant, so this may be a read error. This chain connects TRBV11-3 to TRBJ2-5; D gene unclear. Germline V gives CDR1 SGHNT, CDR2 YENEEA. The CDR3 sequence is 17 residues long. V lost 4 bases to trimming and J lost 5 bases, with 23 bases between them. This CDR3 is CASSSPVRTAGRETQYF. The CDR3, as DNA: TGTGCCAGCAGCTCCCCGGTCCGCACAGCCGGGCGGGAGACCCAGTACTTC.

The J gene is TRBJ2-5, the V gene TRBV28, with TRBD1 matching 9 bases. From germline, CDR1 is MDHEN and CDR2 SYDVKM. The CDR3 has 16 amino acids. The V gene end was trimmed by 3 bases and the J gene end by 3 bases; junction bases not matched to a gene: 8. In DNA form, the CDR3 reads TGTGCCAGCAGTTTCCCGGCCGGGACAGGGAAAGAGACCCAGTACTTC. It encodes CASSFPAGTGKETQYF.

Notes on this clonotype: Since no conserved phenylalanine or tryptophan closes the CDR3, a read error is the likely cause. It is unclear where the CDR3 begins or ends on the DNA, so no DNA is shown, and the CDR3 is as TCRdb lists it. This rearrangement joins TRBV15 to TRBJ2-7. Germline values: CDR1 LNHNV, CDR2 YYDKDF (reference sequence). With termini counted, the CDR3 has 13 amino acids. CDR3: CATSRDPEDEQYL.

This clonotype has at least ten counts. The chain combines TRBV5-4 with TRBJ2-7, with 9 positions matching TRBD2. The V and J ends lost 0 bases and 8 bases, in that order; junction bases with no gene match: 3. Germline CDR1 and CDR2: SGHNT and YYREEE (reference sequence). The CDR3 length is 13 residues. The CDR3 sequence: CASSLGLAVKQYF. The CDR3 nucleotides are TGTGCCAGCAGCTTGGGACTAGCGGTGAAGCAGTACTTC.

This clonotype came up many times. The gene calls are TRBV24-1 and TRBJ2-1; D call uncertain. The CDR3 covers 12 residues. Trimming left V 4 bases short and J 2 bases short, with 2 bases between. The germline CDR1 and CDR2 sequences are KGHDR and SFDVKD. The CDR3: CATSDPYNEQFF. In DNA, the CDR3 is TGTGCCACCAGTGACCCCTACAATGAGCAGTTCTTC.